This T cell receptor (beta chain) came from a study of OX40 agonist ivuxolimab in advanced cancers. Study-wide results and caveats: Partial responders at 0.1-3.0 mg/kg showed near-lowest clonal expansion.

CDR3 length: 15 amino acids. CDR1 is MNHNS, CDR2 SASEGT, per germline. The germline V and J ends were trimmed by 6 bases and 0 bases, with 14 bases remaining between them. TCRdb's copy holds only in-frame clones and misses some; the assay was immunoSEQ multiplex PCR. The table includes 70,000 or so clones, 65% to 85% detected once. Concerning this clone itself: No antigen is known for it.

The source material was CD4+ or CD8+ T cells sorted from blood, sampled in a trial of the OX40 agonist ivuxolimab. The TCR comes from an adult with an advanced solid tumor such as melanoma, head and neck, liver or kidney cancer. The V gene is TRBV6-1, the J gene TRBJ1-1, with D unresolved. The CDR3 here is CASSLAGRVNTEAFF. The DNA for the CDR3 is TGTGCCAGCAGCCTCGCGGGGAGGGTGAACACTGAAGCTTTCTTT.